Described below is a single TCR beta chain sequence and its context. It was with a sample-barcoded 5' primer and a J-beta primer mix that a second PCR of roughly 7 to 11 cycles was run. Each cDNA molecule was tagged by a template-switch adaptor with 12 random nucleotides. TCRdb ran MiXCR on the 5' RACE reads and lists one entry per CDR3 protein. The sample contains about 730,000 distinct CDR3 sequences, roughly two fifths of which appear only once. Germline values: CDR1 SGHTA, CDR2 FQGNSA. V dropped 1 base and J dropped 6 bases, with 9 bases sitting between them. The CDR3 spans 13 residues. Each donor had approximately 10 milliliters of peripheral blood drawn. This entry is derived from a study of blood T cells in healthy people across ages. About the study: Capture via template switching afforded approximately one barcoded beta molecule per two T cells.

The rearrangement uses TRBV7-2 and TRBJ1-1; no reliable D call. The TCR sequence derives from a woman aged 55-69 years in good health. Sequencing was done on a sample of blood. CDR3 loop: CASSLEEAAEAFF. Here the CDR3 DNA reads TGTGCCAGCAGCTTAGAGGAGGCAGCTGAAGCTTTCTTT.